Listed below are T cell receptor beta chains from one sample, sequenced in a study of cytomegalovirus exposure and HLA in healthy donors. Sequencing was performed with immunoSEQ multiplex PCR; in TCRdb, only in-frame clones are kept and a portion is missing. Of tens of thousands of clones listed, 85% to 95% were seen once; the top ten hold 2% to 3%. Sequencing used PBMCs. Receptor source: a woman aged 18-29 years in good health and CMV-seronegative. CDR3s include the opening cysteine and the closing phenylalanine or tryptophan. A D gene is named only where the DNA matches it firmly.

CDR3aa: CASREIAGGYNEQFF
CDR3nt: TGTGCCAGCAGGGAAATAGCGGGAGGGTACAATGAGCAGTTCTTC
d_gene: TRBD2
j_gene: TRBJ2-1
v_gene: TRBV27

CDR3aa: CASSIKRLREFF
CDR3nt: TGTGCCAGTAGTATTAAGCGATTACGGGAGTTCTTC
d_gene: -
j_gene: TRBJ2-1
v_gene: TRBV19

CDR3aa: CASSIGQSYGYTF
CDR3nt: TGTGCCAGCAGCATTGGACAGAGCTATGGCTACACCTTC
d_gene: -
j_gene: TRBJ1-2
v_gene: TRBV7-9

CDR3aa: CSVVGGRGAISNYGYTF
CDR3nt: TGCAGCGTTGTGGGGGGTCGGGGGGCGATATCTAACTATGGCTACACCTTC
d_gene: -
j_gene: TRBJ1-2
v_gene: TRBV29-1

CDR3aa: CASSLEGQGEPLHF
CDR3nt: TGTGCCAGCAGCTTAGAAGGACAGGGGGAACCCCTCCACTTT
d_gene: TRBD1
j_gene: TRBJ1-6
v_gene: TRBV11-2

CDR3aa: CASSPSDSTDTQYF
CDR3nt: TGCGCCAGCAGCCCCTCAGATAGCACAGATACGCAGTATTTT
d_gene: -
j_gene: TRBJ2-3
v_gene: TRBV5-1

CDR3aa: CASSPPAAGGPVEQYF
CDR3nt: TGTGCCAGCTCACCACCAGCGGCGGGAGGGCCGGTCGAGCAGTACTTC
d_gene: TRBD2
j_gene: TRBJ2-7
v_gene: TRBV18

CDR3aa: CAWSVQGSYTEAFF
CDR3nt: TGTGCCTGGAGTGTTCAGGGCTCTTACACTGAAGCTTTCTTT
d_gene: -
j_gene: TRBJ1-1
v_gene: TRBV30

CDR3aa: CASSPPNGLGDGYTF
CDR3nt: TGTGCCAGCTCACCCCCCAATGGTCTGGGCGATGGCTACACCTTC
d_gene: -
j_gene: TRBJ1-2
v_gene: TRBV18

CDR3aa: CASSEGQSSYEQYF
CDR3nt: TGTGCCAGCAGTGAAGGACAGAGCTCCTACGAGCAGTACTTC
d_gene: -
j_gene: TRBJ2-7
v_gene: TRBV6-1

CDR3aa: CASSLLLQDQETQYF
CDR3nt: TGTGCCAGCAGTTTATTGCTACAGGACCAAGAGACCCAGTACTTC
d_gene: -
j_gene: TRBJ2-5
v_gene: TRBV28

CDR3aa: CASSVGNGRGNEKLFF
CDR3nt: TGTGCCAGCAGCGTAGGGAATGGCAGGGGAAATGAAAAACTGTTTTTT
d_gene: -
j_gene: TRBJ1-4
v_gene: TRBV9

CDR3aa: CASTRGGIANTGELFF
CDR3nt: TGTGCCAGCACCCGGGGTGGGATCGCGAACACCGGGGAGCTGTTTTTT
d_gene: -
j_gene: TRBJ2-2
v_gene: TRBV9

CDR3aa: CSVEDHRQIFNEQFF
CDR3nt: TGCAGCGTTGAAGATCACAGACAGATCTTTAATGAGCAGTTCTTC
d_gene: -
j_gene: TRBJ2-1
v_gene: TRBV29-1

CDR3aa: CASSSGQDNQPQHF
CDR3nt: TGCGCCAGCAGCTCAGGACAGGACAATCAGCCCCAGCATTTT
d_gene: TRBD1
j_gene: TRBJ1-5
v_gene: TRBV5-1

CDR3aa: CASSLISPPGAGELFF
CDR3nt: TGTGCCAGCAGCTTAATCAGTCCCCCCGGGGCCGGGGAGCTGTTTTTT
d_gene: -
j_gene: TRBJ2-2
v_gene: TRBV7-3

CDR3aa: CASSFLTDTQYF
CDR3nt: TGTGCCAGCAGCTTCCTCACAGATACGCAGTATTTT
d_gene: -
j_gene: TRBJ2-3
v_gene: TRBV7-2

CDR3aa: CASSVAGGDTGELFF
CDR3nt: TGTGCCAGCAGTGTAGCGGGAGGGGACACCGGGGAGCTGTTTTTT
d_gene: TRBD2
j_gene: TRBJ2-2
v_gene: TRBV6-6